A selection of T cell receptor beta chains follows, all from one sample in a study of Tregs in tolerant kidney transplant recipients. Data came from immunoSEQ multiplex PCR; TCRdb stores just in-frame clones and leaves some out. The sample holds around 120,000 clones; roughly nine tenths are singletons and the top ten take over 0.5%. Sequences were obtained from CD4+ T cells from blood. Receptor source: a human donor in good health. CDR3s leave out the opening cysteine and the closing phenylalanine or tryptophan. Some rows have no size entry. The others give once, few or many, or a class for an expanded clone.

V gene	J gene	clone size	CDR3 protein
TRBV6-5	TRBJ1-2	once	ASSYVGRDRDHT
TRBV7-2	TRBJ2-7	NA	ASSSDREVYEQY
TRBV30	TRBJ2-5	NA	AWSLTGVSRQETQY
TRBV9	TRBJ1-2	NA	ASSVLPTGNYGYT
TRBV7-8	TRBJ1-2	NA	ASSSNRDRGRWGYT
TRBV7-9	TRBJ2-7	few	ASSLGVYEQY
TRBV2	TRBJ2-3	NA	ASSEQGTRTDTQY
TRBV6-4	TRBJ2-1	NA	ASSRSGDPYNEQF
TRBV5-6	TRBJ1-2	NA	ASSAFLQVFGYT
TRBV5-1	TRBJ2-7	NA	ASSLARRDLSYEQY
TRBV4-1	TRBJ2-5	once	ASSQTGTVQETQY
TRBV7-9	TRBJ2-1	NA	ASSLEEGWDSYNEQF
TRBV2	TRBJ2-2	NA	ASSLLSETGELF
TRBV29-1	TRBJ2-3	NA	SVDGLDSTDTQY
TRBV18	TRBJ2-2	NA	ASSPPSRRLNTGELF
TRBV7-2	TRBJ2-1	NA	ASSRTSSNEQF
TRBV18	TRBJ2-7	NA	ASSPLGNSPAYEQY
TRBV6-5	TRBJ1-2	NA	ASSYSRDVDYGYT
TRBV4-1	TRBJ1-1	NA	ASSHPVQNTEAF
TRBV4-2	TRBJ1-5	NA	ASSPGTDKQPQH
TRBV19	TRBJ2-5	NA	ASSIVGLAGGRETQY
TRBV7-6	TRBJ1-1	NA	ASSLAGGNTEAF
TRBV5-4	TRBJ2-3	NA	ASSPGLETDTQY
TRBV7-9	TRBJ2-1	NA	ASSLAWDRRNNEQF
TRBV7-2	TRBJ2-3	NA	ASSLGDFITDTQY
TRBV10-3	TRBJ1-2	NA	AISRDSGLYGYT
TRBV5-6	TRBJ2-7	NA	ASSPRWDSYEQY
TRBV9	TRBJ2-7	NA	ASSVAWTGVYEQY